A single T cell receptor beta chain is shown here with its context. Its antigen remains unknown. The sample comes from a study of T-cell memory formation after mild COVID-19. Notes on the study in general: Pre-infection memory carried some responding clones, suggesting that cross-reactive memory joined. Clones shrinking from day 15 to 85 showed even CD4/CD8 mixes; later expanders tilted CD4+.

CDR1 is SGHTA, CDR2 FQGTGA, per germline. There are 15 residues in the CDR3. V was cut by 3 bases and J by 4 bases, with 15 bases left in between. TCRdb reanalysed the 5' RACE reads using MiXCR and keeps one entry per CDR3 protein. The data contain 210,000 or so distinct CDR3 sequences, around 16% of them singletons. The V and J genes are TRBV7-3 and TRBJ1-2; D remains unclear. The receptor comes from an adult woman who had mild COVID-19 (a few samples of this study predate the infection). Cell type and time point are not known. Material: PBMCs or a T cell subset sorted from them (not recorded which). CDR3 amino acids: CASSFQPGRGYGYTF. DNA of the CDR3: TGTGCCAGCAGCTTCCAGCCTGGACGCGGCTATGGCTACACCTTC.